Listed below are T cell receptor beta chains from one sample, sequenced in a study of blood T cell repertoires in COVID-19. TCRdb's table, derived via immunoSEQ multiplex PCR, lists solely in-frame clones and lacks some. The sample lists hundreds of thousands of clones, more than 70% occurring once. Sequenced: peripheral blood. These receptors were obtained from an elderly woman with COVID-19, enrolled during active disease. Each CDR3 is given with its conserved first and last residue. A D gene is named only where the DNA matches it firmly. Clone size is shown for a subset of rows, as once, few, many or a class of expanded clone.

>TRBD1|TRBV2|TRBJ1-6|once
CASCPGGWSPLHF
TGTGCCAGCTGTCCAGGGGGCTGGTCACCCCTCCACTTT
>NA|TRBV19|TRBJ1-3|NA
CASSPRGVRSGNTIYF
TGTGCCAGTAGTCCTCGGGGGGTGAGATCTGGAAACACCATATATTTT
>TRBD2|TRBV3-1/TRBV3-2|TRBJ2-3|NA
CASSQDLSSSGDTQYF
TGTGCCAGCAGCCAAGATCTTTCGTCTAGCGGAGATACGCAGTATTTT
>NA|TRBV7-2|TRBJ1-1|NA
CASSLRAGGFGDEAFF
TGTGCCAGCAGCTTGAGGGCGGGTGGCTTTGGAGATGAAGCTTTCTTT
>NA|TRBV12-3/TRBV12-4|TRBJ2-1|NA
CASSLGGAQFF
TGTGCCAGCAGTTTGGGCGGGGCGCAGTTCTTC
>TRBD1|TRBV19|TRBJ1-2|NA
CASSFSREQGAGYGYTF
TGTGCCAGTAGTTTTTCCCGCGAACAGGGGGCAGGTTACGGCTACACCTTC
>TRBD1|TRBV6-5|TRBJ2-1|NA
CASSYGTGDTYEQFF
TGTGCCAGCAGTTATGGGACAGGGGATACTTATGAGCAGTTCTTC
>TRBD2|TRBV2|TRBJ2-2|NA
CASSPGTRVPGELFF
TGTGCCAGCAGTCCCGGGACTAGGGTTCCCGGGGAGCTGTTTTTT
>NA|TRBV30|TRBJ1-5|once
CAWSLDSFSNQPQHF
TGTGCCTGGAGCCTAGACAGTTTTAGCAATCAGCCCCAGCATTTT
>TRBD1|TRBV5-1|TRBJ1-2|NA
CAGLASGQTYISYGYTF
TGCGCCGGTCTGGCCTCGGGACAGACCTATATTTCCTATGGCTACACCTTC
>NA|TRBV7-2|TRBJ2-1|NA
CASMVSGIGSNEQFF
TGTGCCAGCATGGTGTCAGGGATCGGGTCCAATGAGCAGTTCTTC
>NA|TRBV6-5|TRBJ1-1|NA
CASNQDSMNTEAFF
TGTGCCAGCAACCAGGATTCCATGAACACTGAAGCTTTCTTT
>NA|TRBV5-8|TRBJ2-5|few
CASSYIWTSETQYF
TGTGCCAGCAGCTATATCTGGACATCGGAGACCCAGTACTTC
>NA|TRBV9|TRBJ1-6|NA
CASSVDEGRNSPLHF
TGTGCCAGCAGCGTAGACGAGGGGAGGAATTCACCCCTCCACTTT
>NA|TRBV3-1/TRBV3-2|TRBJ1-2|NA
CASSQEGDIGYTF
TGTGCCAGCAGCCAAGAGGGGGACATTGGCTACACCTTC
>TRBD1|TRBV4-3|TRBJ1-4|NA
CASSQDLPGTGSEKLFF
TGCGCCAGCAGCCAAGATCTGCCCGGGACAGGGAGTGAAAAACTGTTTTTT
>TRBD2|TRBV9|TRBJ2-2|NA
CASSVRGGTTGELFF
TGTGCCAGCAGCGTTCGCGGGGGGACCACCGGGGAGCTGTTTTTT
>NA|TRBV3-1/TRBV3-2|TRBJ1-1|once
CASSQDSEAFF
TGTGCCAGCAGCCAAGACAGTGAAGCTTTCTTT
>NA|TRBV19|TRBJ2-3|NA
CASSIGAGPTDTQYF
TGTGCCAGTAGTATTGGGGCAGGGCCCACAGATACGCAGTATTTT
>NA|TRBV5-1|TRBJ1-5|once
CASSLAGDGYQPQHF
TGCGCCAGCAGCTTGGCGGGGGATGGATATCAGCCCCAGCATTTT
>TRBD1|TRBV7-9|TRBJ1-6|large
CASSSHDETGNRSPLHF
TGTGCCAGCAGCTCGCATGATGAGACAGGGAATCGTTCACCCCTCCACTTT
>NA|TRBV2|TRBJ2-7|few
CASSENRESAEYF
TGTGCCAGCAGTGAAAACAGGGAGTCGGCCGAGTACTTC
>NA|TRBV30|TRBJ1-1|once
CAWKGAGEAFF
TGTGCCTGGAAAGGAGCGGGTGAAGCTTTCTTT
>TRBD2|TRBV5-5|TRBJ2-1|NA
CASSSRAGGPPEQFF
TGTGCCAGCAGCTCTCGAGCGGGGGGGCCCCCTGAGCAGTTCTTC
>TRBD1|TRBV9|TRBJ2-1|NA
CASSVMTGAHPYNEQFF
TGTGCCAGCAGCGTTATGACAGGGGCTCACCCTTACAATGAGCAGTTCTTC
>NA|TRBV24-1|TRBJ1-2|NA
CATSDLSYAAGGFYGYTF
TGTGCCACCAGTGATTTGAGTTATGCGGCGGGAGGATTCTATGGCTACACCTTC
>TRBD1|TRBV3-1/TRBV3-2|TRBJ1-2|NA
CASSQDSGGLYGYTF
TGTGCCAGCAGCCAAGATTCAGGGGGACTCTATGGCTACACCTTC
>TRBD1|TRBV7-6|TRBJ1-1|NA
CASSSHGQVMNTEAFF
TGTGCCAGCAGCTCCCACGGACAGGTCATGAACACTGAAGCTTTCTTT
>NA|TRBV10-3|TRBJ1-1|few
CAIKPGGLNTEAFF
TGTGCCATCAAGCCCGGGGGTTTAAACACTGAAGCTTTCTTT
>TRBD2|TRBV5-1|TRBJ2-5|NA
CASSLNAGGETQYF
TGCGCCAGCAGCTTGAACGCGGGAGGAGAGACCCAGTACTTC
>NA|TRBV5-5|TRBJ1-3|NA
CASSPTGRGLSGNTIYF
TGTGCCAGCAGTCCGACAGGCCGTGGACTCTCTGGAAACACCATATATTTT